This T cell receptor (beta chain) was recorded in a study of T cells in localized non-small cell lung cancer. Assay: immunoSEQ multiplex PCR; the TCRdb copy retains only in-frame clones and omits some. The sample records approximately 2,500 clones, around 26% being singletons. Study-wide results and caveats: Investigators sequenced only a single tumor region, leaving heterogeneity possible.

CDR3 length: 14 residues. Trimming cost V 2 bases and J 6 bases, with 10 bases left between them. Germline V gene lookup returns CDR1 MNHGY and CDR2 SAAAGT. This clone was counted a few times. Its target is unknown. This rearrangement joins TRBV6-8 to TRBJ2-2; weak D call: TRBD1 (6 bases). The specimen comprised lung tumor tissue, sampled before any cancer treatment. The clonotype was recovered from a male donor older than 55 with stage II squamous cell lung carcinoma. The CDR3 reads CASSYMSGAGELFF. CDR3 bases: TGTGCCAGCAGTTACATGTCAGGGGCCGGGGAGCTGTTTTTT.